This T cell receptor beta chain was sequenced during a study of T-cell memory formation after mild COVID-19. Germline values: CDR1 MNHEY, CDR2 SMNVEV (reference sequence). Trimming removed 4 bases at V and 0 bases at J, with 7 bases between. CDR3 size: 15 residues. Via MiXCR, TCRdb re-called the 5' RACE reads, giving one row per CDR3 protein. The table lists around 530,000 distinct CDR3 sequences, 20% to 25% of them singletons. A few counts support this clonotype. This TCR came from an adult woman who had mild COVID-19 (a few samples of this study predate the infection). Cell type and time point are not known. V gene TRBV27 combines with J gene TRBJ1-6, with no clear D. The sequencing input was PBMCs or a T cell subset sorted from them (not recorded which). The CDR3 nucleotides read TGTGCCAGCAGTTCGAAGAGCTCCTATAATTCACCCCTCCACTTT. Translation gives CASSSKSSYNSPLHF.